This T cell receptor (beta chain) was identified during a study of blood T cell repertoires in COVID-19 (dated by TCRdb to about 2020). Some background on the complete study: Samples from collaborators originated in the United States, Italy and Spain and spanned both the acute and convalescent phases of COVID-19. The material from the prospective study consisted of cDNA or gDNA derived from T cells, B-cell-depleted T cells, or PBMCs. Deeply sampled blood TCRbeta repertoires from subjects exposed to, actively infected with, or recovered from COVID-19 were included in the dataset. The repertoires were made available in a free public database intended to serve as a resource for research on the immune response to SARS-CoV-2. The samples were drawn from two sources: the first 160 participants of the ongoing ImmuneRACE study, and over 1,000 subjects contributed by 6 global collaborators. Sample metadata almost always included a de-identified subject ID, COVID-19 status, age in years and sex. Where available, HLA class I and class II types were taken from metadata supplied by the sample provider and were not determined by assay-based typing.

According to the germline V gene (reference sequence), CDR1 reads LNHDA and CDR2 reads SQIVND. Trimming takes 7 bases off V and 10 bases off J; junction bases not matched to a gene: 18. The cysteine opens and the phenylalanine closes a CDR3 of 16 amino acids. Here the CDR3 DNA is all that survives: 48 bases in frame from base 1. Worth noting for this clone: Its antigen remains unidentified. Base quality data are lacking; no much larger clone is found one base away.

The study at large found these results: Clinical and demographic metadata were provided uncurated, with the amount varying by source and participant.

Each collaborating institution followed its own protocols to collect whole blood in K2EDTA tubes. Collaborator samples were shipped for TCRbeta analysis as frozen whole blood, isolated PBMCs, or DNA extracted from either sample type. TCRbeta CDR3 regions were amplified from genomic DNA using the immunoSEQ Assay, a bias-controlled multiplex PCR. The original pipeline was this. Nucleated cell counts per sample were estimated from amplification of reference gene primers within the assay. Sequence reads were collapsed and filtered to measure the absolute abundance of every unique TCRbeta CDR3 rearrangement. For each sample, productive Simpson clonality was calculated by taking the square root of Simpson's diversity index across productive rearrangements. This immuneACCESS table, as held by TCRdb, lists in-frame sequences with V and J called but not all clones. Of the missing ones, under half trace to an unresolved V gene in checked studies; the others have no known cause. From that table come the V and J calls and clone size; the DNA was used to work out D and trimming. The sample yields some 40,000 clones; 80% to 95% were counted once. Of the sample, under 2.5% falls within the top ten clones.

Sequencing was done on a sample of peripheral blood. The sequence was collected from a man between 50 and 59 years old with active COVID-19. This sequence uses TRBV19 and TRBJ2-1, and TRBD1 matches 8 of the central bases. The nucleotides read TGTGCCAGTAACGACAGGGGAATAGGGTCTGGTACCGAGCAGTTCTTC. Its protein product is CASNDRGIGSGTEQFF.